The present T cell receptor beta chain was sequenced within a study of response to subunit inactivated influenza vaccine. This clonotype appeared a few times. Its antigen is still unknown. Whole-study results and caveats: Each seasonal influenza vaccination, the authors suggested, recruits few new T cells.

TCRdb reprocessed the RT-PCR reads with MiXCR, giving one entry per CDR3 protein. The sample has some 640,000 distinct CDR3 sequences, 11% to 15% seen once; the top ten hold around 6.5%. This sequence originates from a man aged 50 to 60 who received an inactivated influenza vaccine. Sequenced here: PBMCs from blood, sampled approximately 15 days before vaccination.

CDR3 amino acids: CASRLTGAMNTEAFF. The DNA of the CDR3 is TGTGCCAGCAGACTTACAGGGGCCATGAACACTGAAGCTTTCTTT. The genes are TRBV6-1 and TRBJ1-1; 7 nucleotides line up with TRBD1. V lost 6 bases to trimming and J lost 0 bases; unmatched junction nucleotides: 7. Per germline, CDR1 MNHNS and CDR2 SASEGT. The CDR3 consists of 15 residues.